This TCR beta chain was profiled in a study of T cell repertoires in cytomegalovirus infection. Background on the study: Shared public TCR beta signatures pointed to both CMV infection and a matching HLA type. Study-wide findings and caveats: Carriers of CMV and the relevant HLA type were discriminated by public TCR beta frequency.

From the reads, TCRdb called clonotypes with MiXCR, one entry per CDR3 protein. The sample comprises roughly 600,000 distinct CDR3 sequences, approximately 24% of which are singletons, and 8% rests with the top ten. Points on this clonotype: Its matching antigen is unknown.

The V and J ends lost 3 bases and 2 bases respectively, with 6 bases between them. The CDR3 has 12 amino acids. Germline values: CDR1 SQVTM, CDR2 ANQGSEA. The receptor was derived from a human donor in good health (CMV status not recorded). Some clones in this sample may be carry-over from other donors' samples. The sequenced sample was CD8+ T cells from PBMCs. The chain has TRBV29-1 and TRBJ2-3; the D gene could be TRBD1 or TRBD2 (5 bases each). CDR3 region: CSVDGTTDTQYF. The CDR3 coding sequence is TGCAGCGTTGATGGGACCACAGATACGCAGTATTTT.